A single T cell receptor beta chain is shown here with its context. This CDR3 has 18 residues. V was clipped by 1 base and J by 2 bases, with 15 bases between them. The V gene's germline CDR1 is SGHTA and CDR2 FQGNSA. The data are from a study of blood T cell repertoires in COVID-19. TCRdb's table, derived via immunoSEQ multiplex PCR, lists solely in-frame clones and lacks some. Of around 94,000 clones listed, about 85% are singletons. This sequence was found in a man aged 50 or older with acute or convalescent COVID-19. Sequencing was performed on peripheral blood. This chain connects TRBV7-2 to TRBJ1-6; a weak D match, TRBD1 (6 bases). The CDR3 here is CASSLDRVGAPYNSPLHF. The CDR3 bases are TGTGCCAGCAGCTTAGACAGGGTGGGGGCCCCCTATAATTCACCCCTCCACTTT.